These T cell receptor beta chains were read from a single sample in a study of blood T cell repertoires in COVID-19. The assay was immunoSEQ multiplex PCR, and TCRdb's table has in-frame clones only and misses some. The sample records about 46,000 clones, about 86% being singletons. What was sequenced was peripheral blood. Source of these receptors: a man of 80 years or more with active COVID-19. CDR3s include the opening cysteine and the closing phenylalanine or tryptophan. A D gene is named only where the DNA matches it firmly. Clone size is stated in some rows and not others, as once, few, many or a class when expanded.

J gene | V gene | D gene | clone size | CDR3 protein | CDR3 DNA
TRBJ2-7 | TRBV7-2 | TRBD2 | - | CASSFPGTSVGEQYF | TGTGCCAGCAGCTTCCCCGGGACTAGCGTCGGCGAGCAGTACTTC
TRBJ2-3 | TRBV28 | TRBD2 | few | CATYRTSGTSTDTQYF | TGTGCCACCTACCGGACTAGCGGAACTAGCACAGATACGCAGTATTTT
TRBJ1-1 | TRBV9 | - | - | CASSVAAGVGTEAFF | TGTGCCAGCAGCGTAGCAGCAGGGGTGGGCACTGAAGCTTTCTTT
TRBJ2-3 | TRBV15 | - | - | CATTLGPADTQYF | TGTGCCACCACGTTGGGGCCGGCTGATACGCAGTATTTT
TRBJ2-5 | TRBV6-2/TRBV6-3 | TRBD2 | - | CASSYSIAGGGQETQYF | TGTGCCAGCAGTTACTCGATAGCGGGAGGGGGGCAAGAGACCCAGTACTTC
TRBJ2-3 | TRBV10-3 | - | - | CAISESGQYTDTQYF | TGTGCCATCAGTGAGTCCGGACAGTACACAGATACGCAGTATTTT
TRBJ1-2 | TRBV30 | TRBD1 | - | CAWSVTRTGNYGYTF | TGTGCCTGGAGTGTAACCAGGACAGGGAACTATGGCTACACCTTC
TRBJ2-2 | TRBV6-2/TRBV6-3 | TRBD1 | few | CASSTRDRDQNTGELFF | TGTGCCAGCAGTACACGGGACAGGGACCAGAACACCGGGGAGCTGTTTTTT
TRBJ1-2 | TRBV21-1 | - | - | CASSKGTPDRGYTF | TGTGCCAGCAGCAAAGGTACACCTGATCGTGGCTACACCTTC
TRBJ2-7 | TRBV18 | TRBD2 | - | CASSLGLAVSYEQYF | TGTGCCAGCTCACTCGGACTAGCGGTCTCCTACGAGCAGTACTTC
TRBJ2-5 | TRBV5-6 | TRBD1 | - | CASSLTGTGRQETQYF | TGTGCCAGCAGTTTAACCGGGACAGGGCGCCAAGAGACCCAGTACTTC
TRBJ2-7 | TRBV12-3/TRBV12-4 | - | - | CASSVSGPYEQYF | TGTGCCAGCAGTGTCAGCGGACCCTACGAGCAGTACTTC
TRBJ2-7 | TRBV6-2/TRBV6-3 | - | once | CASSTEKGLSSYEQYF | TGTGCCAGCAGCACCGAAAAAGGACTCAGCTCCTACGAGCAGTACTTC
TRBJ2-1 | TRBV9 | - | many | CASSAGWGSENEQFF | TGTGCCAGCAGCGCGGGGTGGGGTTCGGAGAATGAGCAGTTCTTC
TRBJ2-7 | TRBV30 | - | - | CAWSATEEEQYF | TGTGCCTGGAGTGCAACGGAGGAGGAGCAGTACTTC
TRBJ1-4 | TRBV27 | - | - | CASSLSNRGEKLFF | TGTGCCAGCAGTTTAAGCAATAGGGGTGAAAAACTGTTTTTT
TRBJ2-1 | TRBV13 | TRBD2 | - | CASRPVSSGSYNEQFF | TGTGCCAGCAGACCGGTTTCTAGCGGGAGCTACAATGAGCAGTTCTTC
TRBJ1-4 | TRBV4-2 | - | - | CASSLPGEGNEKLFF | TGTGCCAGCAGCCTTCCGGGAGAGGGTAATGAAAAACTGTTTTTT
TRBJ2-1 | TRBV18 | - | - | CASSPSLGRTSYNEQFF | TGTGCCAGCTCACCTAGCCTTGGGAGAACCTCCTACAATGAGCAGTTCTTC
TRBJ1-4 | TRBV6-5 | TRBD1 | few | CASSHGTGREKLFF | TGTGCCAGCAGTCACGGGACAGGGCGGGAAAAACTGTTTTTT
TRBJ2-1 | TRBV5-6 | TRBD2 | - | CASSLGLAGEAHEQFF | TGTGCCAGCAGCTTGGGACTAGCGGGAGAGGCCCATGAGCAGTTCTTC
TRBJ1-5 | TRBV7-9 | TRBD1 | few | CASSPGTGESGRNQPQHF | TGTGCCAGCAGCCCAGGGACAGGGGAGAGTGGGAGAAATCAGCCCCAGCATTTT
TRBJ2-1 | TRBV10-3 | TRBD2 | - | CAISVAGGPNEQFF | TGTGCCATCAGTGTGGCGGGAGGGCCAAATGAGCAGTTCTTC
TRBJ1-1 | TRBV30 | TRBD1 | - | CAWSVFGQGNTEAFF | TGTGCCTGGAGTGTCTTTGGACAGGGGAACACTGAAGCTTTCTTT
TRBJ1-1 | TRBV2 | - | - | CASSRDFTEAFF | TGTGCCAGCAGTAGGGACTTTACTGAAGCTTTCTTT
TRBJ1-2 | TRBV7-2 | TRBD1 | once | CASSSPGQEGTYGYTF | TGTGCCAGCAGCTCTCCGGGACAGGAAGGGACCTATGGCTACACCTTC
TRBJ1-1 | TRBV18 | - | - | CASSPGEGLNTEAFF | TGTGCCAGCTCACCAGGGGAGGGCCTGAACACTGAAGCTTTCTTT
TRBJ2-1 | TRBV7-2 | TRBD2 | - | CASSQGGGDEQFF | TGTGCCAGCAGCCAAGGCGGGGGGGATGAGCAGTTCTTC
TRBJ2-1 | TRBV4-2 | - | - | CASSQERRGQFF | TGTGCCAGCAGCCAAGAAAGGCGGGGGCAGTTCTTC
TRBJ2-3 | TRBV2 | - | - | CASSGETTTDTQYF | TGTGCCAGCAGCGGGGAGACTACCACAGATACGCAGTATTTT
TRBJ2-1 | TRBV30 | TRBD2 | - | CAWQTSGSYNEQFF | TGTGCCTGGCAGACTAGCGGGAGCTACAATGAGCAGTTCTTC
TRBJ2-7 | TRBV9 | TRBD1 | few | CASSPRGGPSSYEQYF | TGTGCCAGCAGCCCTCGAGGGGGCCCTTCCTCCTACGAGCAGTACTTC